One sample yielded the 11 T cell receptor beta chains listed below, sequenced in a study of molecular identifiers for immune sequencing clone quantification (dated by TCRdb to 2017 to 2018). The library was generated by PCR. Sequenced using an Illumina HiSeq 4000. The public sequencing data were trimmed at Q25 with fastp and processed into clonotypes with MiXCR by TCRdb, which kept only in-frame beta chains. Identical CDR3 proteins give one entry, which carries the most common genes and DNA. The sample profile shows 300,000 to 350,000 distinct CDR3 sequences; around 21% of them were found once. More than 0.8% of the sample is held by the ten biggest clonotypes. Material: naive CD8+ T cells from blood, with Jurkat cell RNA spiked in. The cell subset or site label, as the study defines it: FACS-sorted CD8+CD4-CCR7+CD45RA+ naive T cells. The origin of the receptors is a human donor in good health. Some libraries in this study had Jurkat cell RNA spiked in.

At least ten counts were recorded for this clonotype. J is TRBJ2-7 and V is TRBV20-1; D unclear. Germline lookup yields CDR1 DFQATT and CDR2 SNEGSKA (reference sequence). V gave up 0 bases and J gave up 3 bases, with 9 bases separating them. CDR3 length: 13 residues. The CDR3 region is CSARDFDLYEQYF. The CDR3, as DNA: TGCAGTGCTAGAGACTTCGATCTCTACGAGCAGTACTTC.

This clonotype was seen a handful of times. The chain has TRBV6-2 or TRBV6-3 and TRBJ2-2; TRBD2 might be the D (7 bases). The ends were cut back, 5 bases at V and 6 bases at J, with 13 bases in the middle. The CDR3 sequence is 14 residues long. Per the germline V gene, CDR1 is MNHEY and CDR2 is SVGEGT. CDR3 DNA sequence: TGTGCCAGCAGTGACACAGGGAGGGCCGGGGAGCTGTTTTTT. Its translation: CASSDTGRAGELFF.

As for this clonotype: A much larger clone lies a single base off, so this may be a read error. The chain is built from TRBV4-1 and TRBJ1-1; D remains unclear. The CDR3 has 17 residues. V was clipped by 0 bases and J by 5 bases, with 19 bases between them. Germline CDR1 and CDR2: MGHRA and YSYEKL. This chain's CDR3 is CASSQEVAIHGRTEAFF. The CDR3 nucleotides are TGCGCCAGCAGCCAAGAGGTGGCAATTCATGGGAGAACTGAAGCTTTCTTT.

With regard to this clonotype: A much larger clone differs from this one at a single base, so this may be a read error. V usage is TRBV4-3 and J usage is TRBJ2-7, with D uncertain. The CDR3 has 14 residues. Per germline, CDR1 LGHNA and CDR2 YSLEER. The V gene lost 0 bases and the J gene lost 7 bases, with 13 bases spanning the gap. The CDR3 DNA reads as TGCGCCAGCAGCCAAGATCTGTGGAGCTGGGAGCAGTACTTC. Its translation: CASSQDLWSWEQYF.

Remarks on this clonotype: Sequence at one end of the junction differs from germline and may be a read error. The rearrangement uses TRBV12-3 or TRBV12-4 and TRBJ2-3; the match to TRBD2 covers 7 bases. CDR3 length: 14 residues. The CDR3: CASSATGLEDAQYF. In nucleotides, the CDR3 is TGTGCCAGCAGTGCGACTGGACTAGAAGATGCGCAGTATTTT.

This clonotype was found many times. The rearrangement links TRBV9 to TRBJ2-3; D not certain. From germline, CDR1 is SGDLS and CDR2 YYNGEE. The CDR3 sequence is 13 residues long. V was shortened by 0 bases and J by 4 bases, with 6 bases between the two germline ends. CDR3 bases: TGTGCCAGCAGCGTAGAGTGGTCAGATACGCAGTATTTT. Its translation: CASSVEWSDTQYF. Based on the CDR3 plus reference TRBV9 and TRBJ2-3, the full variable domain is DSGVTQTPKHLITATGQRVTLRCSPRSGDLSVYWYQQSLDQGLQFLIQYYNGEERAKGNILERFSAQQFPDLHSELNLSSLELGDSALYFCASSVEWSDTQYFGPGTRLTVL.

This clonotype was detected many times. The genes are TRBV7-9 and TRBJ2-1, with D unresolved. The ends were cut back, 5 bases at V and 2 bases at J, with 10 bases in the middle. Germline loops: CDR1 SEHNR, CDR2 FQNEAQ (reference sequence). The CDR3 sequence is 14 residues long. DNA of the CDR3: TGTGCCAGCAGCGTCGGGTCGCCCTACAATGAGCAGTTCTTC. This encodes CASSVGSPYNEQFF.

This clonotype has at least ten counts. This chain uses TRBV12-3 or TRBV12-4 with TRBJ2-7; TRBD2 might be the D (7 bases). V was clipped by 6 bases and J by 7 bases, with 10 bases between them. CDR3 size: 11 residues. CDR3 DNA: TGTGCCAGCAGGGAGGGGGGGGAGCAGTACTTC. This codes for CASREGGEQYF.

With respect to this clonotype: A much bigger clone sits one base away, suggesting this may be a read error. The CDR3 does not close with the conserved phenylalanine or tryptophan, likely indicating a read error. The CDR3 nucleotides are TGTGCCAGCAGTTCCGACTCGGAGGGCAATCAGCCCCAGCATTAT. The encoded protein is CASSSDSEGNQPQHY. The gene calls are TRBV28 and TRBJ1-5; D gene unclear. This CDR3 has 15 residues. In germline, CDR1 is MDHEN, CDR2 SYDVKM. Trimming took off 4 bases at V and 2 bases at J, with 12 bases between the two ends.

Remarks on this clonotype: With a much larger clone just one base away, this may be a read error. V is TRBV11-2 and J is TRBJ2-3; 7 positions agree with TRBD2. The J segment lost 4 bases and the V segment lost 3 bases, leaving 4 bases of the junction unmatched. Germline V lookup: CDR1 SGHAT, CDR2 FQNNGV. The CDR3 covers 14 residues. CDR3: CASSFGRGADTQYF. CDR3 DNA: TGTGCCAGCAGCTTCGGACGGGGGGCAGATACGCAGTATTTT. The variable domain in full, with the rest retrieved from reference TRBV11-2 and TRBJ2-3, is EAGVAQSPRYKIIEKRQSVAFWCNPISGHATLYWYQQILGQGPKLLIQFQNNGVVDDSQLPKDRFSAERLKGVDSTLKIQPAKLEDSAVYLCASSFGRGADTQYFGPGTRLTVL.

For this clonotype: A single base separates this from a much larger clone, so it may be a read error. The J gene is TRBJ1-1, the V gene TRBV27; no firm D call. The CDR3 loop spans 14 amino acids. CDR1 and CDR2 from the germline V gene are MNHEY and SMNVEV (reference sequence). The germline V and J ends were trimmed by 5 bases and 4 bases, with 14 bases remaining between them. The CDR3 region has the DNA TGTGCCAGCAGTGCCTTAGGAATGAGCACTGAAGCTTTCTTT. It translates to CASSALGMSTEAFF.